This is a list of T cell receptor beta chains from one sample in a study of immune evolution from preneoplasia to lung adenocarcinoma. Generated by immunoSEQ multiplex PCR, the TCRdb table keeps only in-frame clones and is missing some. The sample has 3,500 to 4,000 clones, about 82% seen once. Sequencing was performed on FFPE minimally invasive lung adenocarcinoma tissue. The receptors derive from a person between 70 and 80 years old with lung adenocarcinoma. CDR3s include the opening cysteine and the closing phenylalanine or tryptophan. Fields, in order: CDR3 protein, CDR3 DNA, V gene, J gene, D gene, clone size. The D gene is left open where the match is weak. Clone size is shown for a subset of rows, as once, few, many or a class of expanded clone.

CDR3 protein: CASKSGVGDSNQPQHF
CDR3 DNA: TGTGCCAGCAAGTCAGGTGTGGGGGATAGCAATCAGCCCCAGCATTTT
V gene: TRBV2
J gene: TRBJ1-5
D gene: .
clone size: .

CDR3 protein: CASSLSGSHTDTQYF
CDR3 DNA: TGCGCCAGCAGCCTATCAGGGTCCCACACAGATACGCAGTATTTT
V gene: TRBV5-1
J gene: TRBJ2-3
D gene: .
clone size: .

CDR3 protein: CASSQGLAGQETQYF
CDR3 DNA: TGTGCCAGCAGCCAGGGACTAGCGGGACAAGAGACCCAGTACTTC
V gene: TRBV5-4
J gene: TRBJ2-5
D gene: TRBD2
clone size: few

CDR3 protein: CASGGRTYNEQFF
CDR3 DNA: TGCGCCAGCGGCGGGAGGACTTACAATGAGCAGTTCTTC
V gene: TRBV10-1
J gene: TRBJ2-1
D gene: TRBD2
clone size: once

CDR3 protein: CASSSPGQGLVDIQYF
CDR3 DNA: TGTGCCAGCAGCTCCCCGGGTCAGGGGTTAGTGGACATTCAGTACTTC
V gene: TRBV11-2
J gene: TRBJ2-4
D gene: .
clone size: .

CDR3 protein: CATSRETGATDTQYF
CDR3 DNA: TGTGCCACCAGCAGAGAGACAGGGGCCACAGATACGCAGTATTTT
V gene: TRBV15
J gene: TRBJ2-3
D gene: TRBD1
clone size: .

CDR3 protein: CASSLDASGGAHYGYTF
CDR3 DNA: TGTGCCAGCAGCTTGGATGCGTCAGGGGGCGCCCACTATGGCTACACCTTC
V gene: TRBV5-5
J gene: TRBJ1-2
D gene: TRBD1
clone size: .

CDR3 protein: CATILEAPGEQYF
CDR3 DNA: TGTGCCACCATCCTTGAAGCCCCGGGGGAGCAGTACTTC
V gene: TRBV6-1
J gene: TRBJ2-7
D gene: .
clone size: once

CDR3 protein: CASSLESETQYF
CDR3 DNA: TGTGCCAGCAGCTTAGAGTCGGAGACCCAGTACTTC
V gene: TRBV7-9
J gene: TRBJ2-5
D gene: .
clone size: .

CDR3 protein: CASSYMANTGELFF
CDR3 DNA: TGTGCCAGCAGTTATATGGCGAACACCGGGGAGCTGTTTTTT
V gene: TRBV6-5
J gene: TRBJ2-2
D gene: .
clone size: few

CDR3 protein: CASSKGQVADTQYF
CDR3 DNA: TGCGCCAGCAGCAAAGGACAGGTTGCAGATACGCAGTATTTT
V gene: TRBV5-1
J gene: TRBJ2-3
D gene: TRBD1
clone size: .

CDR3 protein: CAIKGTGGAGTEAFF
CDR3 DNA: TGTGCCATCAAAGGGACAGGGGGCGCGGGAACTGAAGCTTTCTTT
V gene: TRBV10-3
J gene: TRBJ1-1
D gene: TRBD1
clone size: .

CDR3 protein: CAVSGRAGTYEQYF
CDR3 DNA: TGTGCCGTTAGCGGGAGGGCCGGGACCTACGAGCAGTACTTC
V gene: TRBV7-9
J gene: TRBJ2-7
D gene: TRBD2
clone size: .

CDR3 protein: CASSAPRAMRYEQYF
CDR3 DNA: TGTGCCAGCAGTGCCCCGCGGGCTATGCGCTACGAGCAGTACTTC
V gene: TRBV28
J gene: TRBJ2-7
D gene: .
clone size: .

CDR3 protein: CASSLAAGKKTQYF
CDR3 DNA: TGTGCCAGCAGCTTGGCCGCGGGGAAAAAGACCCAGTACTTC
V gene: TRBV5-6
J gene: TRBJ2-5
D gene: .
clone size: .

CDR3 protein: CASSPTSGSSDTQYF
CDR3 DNA: TGTGCCAGCAGCCCGACTAGCGGGAGTTCAGATACGCAGTATTTT
V gene: TRBV6-4
J gene: TRBJ2-3
D gene: TRBD2
clone size: .

CDR3 protein: CASSLRGAGGAPSSYEQYF
CDR3 DNA: TGCGCCAGCAGCCTGAGAGGAGCGGGAGGGGCCCCTAGCTCCTACGAGCAGTACTTC
V gene: TRBV5-1
J gene: TRBJ2-7
D gene: TRBD2
clone size: .

CDR3 protein: CASSGDNHNEQFF
CDR3 DNA: TGCGCCAGCAGCGGGGACAACCACAATGAGCAGTTCTTC
V gene: TRBV5-1
J gene: TRBJ2-1
D gene: .
clone size: .

CDR3 protein: CASSSDPEGYNEQFF
CDR3 DNA: TGTGCCAGCAGCTCCGACCCTGAGGGTTACAATGAGCAGTTCTTC
V gene: TRBV7-6
J gene: TRBJ2-1
D gene: .
clone size: few

CDR3 protein: CASSLGGTQYF
CDR3 DNA: TGTGCCAGCAGTCTAGGGGGGACCCAGTACTTC
V gene: TRBV11-3
J gene: TRBJ2-5
D gene: .
clone size: once

CDR3 protein: CASSLSKGGFNEKLFF
CDR3 DNA: TGTGCCAGCTCATTGTCCAAAGGAGGCTTCAATGAAAAACTGTTTTTT
V gene: TRBV18
J gene: TRBJ1-4
D gene: .
clone size: .

CDR3 protein: CASSLGAETGELFF
CDR3 DNA: TGTGCCAGCAGTTTGGGGGCTGAGACCGGGGAGCTGTTTTTT
V gene: TRBV6-4
J gene: TRBJ2-2
D gene: .
clone size: .

CDR3 protein: CASSLQPGQGSNQPQHF
CDR3 DNA: TGTGCCAGCAGTTTACAGCCGGGACAGGGGAGCAATCAGCCCCAGCATTTT
V gene: TRBV28
J gene: TRBJ1-5
D gene: TRBD1
clone size: .

CDR3 protein: CASSPPGDQPQHF
CDR3 DNA: TGTGCCAGCAGCCCCCCGGGGGATCAGCCCCAGCATTTT
V gene: TRBV7-9
J gene: TRBJ1-5
D gene: .
clone size: .

CDR3 protein: CAWSVAGGRNTIYF
CDR3 DNA: TGTGCCTGGAGTGTAGCGGGCGGCAGAAACACCATATATTTT
V gene: TRBV30
J gene: TRBJ1-3
D gene: .
clone size: .

CDR3 protein: CASSMAGYEQYF
CDR3 DNA: TGTGCCAGTAGTATGGCAGGCTACGAGCAGTACTTC
V gene: TRBV19
J gene: TRBJ2-7
D gene: .
clone size: few

CDR3 protein: CASSLGTGVNEKLFF
CDR3 DNA: TGTGCCAGCAGCTTGGGGACAGGGGTTAATGAAAAACTGTTTTTT
V gene: TRBV5-4
J gene: TRBJ1-4
D gene: TRBD1
clone size: .

CDR3 protein: CASSEVDQPQHF
CDR3 DNA: TGCGCCAGCAGTGAGGTGGATCAGCCCCAGCATTTT
V gene: TRBV10-2
J gene: TRBJ1-5
D gene: .
clone size: few

CDR3 protein: CASSGAGVVETQYF
CDR3 DNA: TGTGCCAGCAGTGGAGCGGGAGTGGTAGAGACCCAGTACTTC
V gene: TRBV2
J gene: TRBJ2-5
D gene: TRBD2
clone size: .

CDR3 protein: CVSSLTSGTYEQYF
CDR3 DNA: TGTGTCAGCAGCTTGACTAGCGGGACCTACGAGCAGTACTTC
V gene: TRBV11-2
J gene: TRBJ2-7
D gene: TRBD2
clone size: .

CDR3 protein: CASSKVRTGNTGELFF
CDR3 DNA: TGTGCCAGCAGCAAAGTTAGGACAGGGAACACCGGGGAGCTGTTTTTT
V gene: TRBV21-1
J gene: TRBJ2-2
D gene: .
clone size: few

CDR3 protein: CASRAGTIGQPQHF
CDR3 DNA: TGTGCCAGCCGAGCCGGGACAATAGGTCAGCCCCAGCATTTT
V gene: TRBV28
J gene: TRBJ1-5
D gene: .
clone size: .

CDR3 protein: CASSLEARARDDEQFF
CDR3 DNA: TGCGCCAGCAGCTTGGAGGCTAGGGCAAGGGATGATGAGCAGTTCTTC
V gene: TRBV5-1
J gene: TRBJ2-1
D gene: .
clone size: .

CDR3 protein: CASSVIGGHGELFF
CDR3 DNA: TGCGCCAGCAGCGTCATAGGGGGCCACGGGGAGCTGTTTTTT
V gene: TRBV10-1
J gene: TRBJ2-2
D gene: TRBD1
clone size: .

CDR3 protein: CASRAYNEQFF
CDR3 DNA: TGTGCCAGTAGGGCCTACAATGAGCAGTTCTTC
V gene: TRBV19
J gene: TRBJ2-1
D gene: .
clone size: .

CDR3 protein: CAWSVRGLQPQHF
CDR3 DNA: TGTGCCTGGAGTGTACGGGGGTTACAGCCCCAGCATTTT
V gene: TRBV30
J gene: TRBJ1-5
D gene: .
clone size: .

CDR3 protein: CASSLEGLWRDTQYF
CDR3 DNA: TGTGCCAGCAGCTTAGAGGGACTATGGCGGGATACGCAGTATTTT
V gene: TRBV7-8
J gene: TRBJ2-3
D gene: TRBD2
clone size: .

CDR3 protein: CASSQDSSYNQPQHF
CDR3 DNA: TGCGCCAGCAGCCAAGACTCAAGCTACAATCAGCCCCAGCATTTT
V gene: TRBV4-1
J gene: TRBJ1-5
D gene: .
clone size: .

CDR3 protein: CASSLIGTGGGYEQYF
CDR3 DNA: TGTGCCAGCAGCTTAATTGGGACGGGAGGGGGGTACGAGCAGTACTTC
V gene: TRBV7-2
J gene: TRBJ2-7
D gene: TRBD2
clone size: .

CDR3 protein: CASSLAGQGGQPQHF
CDR3 DNA: TGTGCCAGCAGCTTGGCGGGACAGGGTGGTCAGCCCCAGCATTTT
V gene: TRBV5-5
J gene: TRBJ1-5
D gene: TRBD1
clone size: .

CDR3 protein: CASSFGTGLLYEQYF
CDR3 DNA: TGCGCCAGCAGCTTCGGGACAGGGTTATTGTACGAGCAGTACTTC
V gene: TRBV5-1
J gene: TRBJ2-7
D gene: TRBD1
clone size: .

CDR3 protein: CASRDKTVQETQYF
CDR3 DNA: TGTGCCAGCAGGGACAAGACAGTACAAGAGACCCAGTACTTC
V gene: TRBV2
J gene: TRBJ2-5
D gene: .
clone size: .

CDR3 protein: CASSQEKNEQFF
CDR3 DNA: TGTGCCAGCAGCCAAGAGAAAAATGAGCAGTTCTTC
V gene: TRBV4-2
J gene: TRBJ2-1
D gene: .
clone size: .

CDR3 protein: CSPQARNEQFF
CDR3 DNA: TGCAGTCCCCAGGCGAGGAATGAGCAGTTCTTC
V gene: TRBV20-1
J gene: TRBJ2-1
D gene: .
clone size: .

CDR3 protein: CASSSWTASYNEQFF
CDR3 DNA: TGTGCCAGCAGCTCCTGGACGGCATCCTACAATGAGCAGTTCTTC
V gene: TRBV11-2
J gene: TRBJ2-1
D gene: .
clone size: once

CDR3 protein: CASMAGTGVTGELFF
CDR3 DNA: TGTGCCAGTATGGCCGGGACAGGGGTCACCGGGGAGCTGTTTTTT
V gene: TRBV19
J gene: TRBJ2-2
D gene: TRBD1
clone size: .

CDR3 protein: CASSEMTSGSGDEQFF
CDR3 DNA: TGTGCCAGCAGCGAGATGACTAGCGGGAGCGGAGATGAGCAGTTCTTC
V gene: TRBV9
J gene: TRBJ2-1
D gene: TRBD2
clone size: .

CDR3 protein: CASSFSGVEQYF
CDR3 DNA: TGTGCCAGCAGCTTTAGCGGGGTGGAACAGTACTTC
V gene: TRBV7-9
J gene: TRBJ2-7
D gene: TRBD2
clone size: .

CDR3 protein: CASSPQGAQYEQYF
CDR3 DNA: TGTGCCAGCTCCCCGCAGGGGGCGCAGTACGAGCAGTACTTC
V gene: TRBV18
J gene: TRBJ2-7
D gene: TRBD1
clone size: .

CDR3 protein: CASSARDSPSYNEQFF
CDR3 DNA: TGTGCCAGCAGTGCTCGGGACTCTCCCTCCTACAATGAGCAGTTCTTC
V gene: TRBV6-1
J gene: TRBJ2-1
D gene: .
clone size: .

CDR3 protein: CASSLVVGGTRQEQYF
CDR3 DNA: TGCGCCAGCAGCTTGGTTGTGGGGGGGACCCGCCAGGAGCAGTACTTC
V gene: TRBV5-1
J gene: TRBJ2-7
D gene: TRBD2
clone size: .

CDR3 protein: CASSLQSPNYGYTF
CDR3 DNA: TGTGCCAGCAGTTTACAGAGTCCTAACTATGGCTACACCTTC
V gene: TRBV28
J gene: TRBJ1-2
D gene: .
clone size: .

CDR3 protein: CAWSVGREEGYTF
CDR3 DNA: TGTGCCTGGAGTGTGGGGAGGGAAGAGGGCTACACCTTC
V gene: TRBV30
J gene: TRBJ1-2
D gene: .
clone size: .

CDR3 protein: CAWTHRVAEAFF
CDR3 DNA: TGTGCCTGGACTCACAGGGTAGCCGAAGCTTTCTTT
V gene: TRBV30
J gene: TRBJ1-1
D gene: .
clone size: once

CDR3 protein: CASSLGSPETDTQYF
CDR3 DNA: TGCGCCAGCAGTTTAGGGAGCCCCGAAACAGATACGCAGTATTTT
V gene: TRBV5-1
J gene: TRBJ2-3
D gene: .
clone size: .

CDR3 protein: CASRGTGDEQYF
CDR3 DNA: TGCGCCAGCAGAGGGACAGGGGACGAGCAGTACTTC
V gene: TRBV10-1
J gene: TRBJ2-7
D gene: TRBD1
clone size: .